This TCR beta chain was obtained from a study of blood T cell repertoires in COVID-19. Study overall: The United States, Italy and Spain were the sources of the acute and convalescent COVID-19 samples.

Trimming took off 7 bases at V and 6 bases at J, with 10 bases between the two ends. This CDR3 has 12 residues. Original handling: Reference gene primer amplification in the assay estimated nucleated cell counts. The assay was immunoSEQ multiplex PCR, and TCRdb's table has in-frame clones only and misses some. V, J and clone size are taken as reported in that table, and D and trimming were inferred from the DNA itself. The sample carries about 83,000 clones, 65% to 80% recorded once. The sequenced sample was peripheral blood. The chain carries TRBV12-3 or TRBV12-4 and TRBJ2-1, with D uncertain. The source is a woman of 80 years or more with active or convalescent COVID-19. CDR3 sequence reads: CASTKTGNEQFF. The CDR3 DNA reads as TGTGCCAGCACCAAGACTGGCAATGAGCAGTTCTTC.